This T cell receptor (beta chain) was observed in a study of Graves' ophthalmopathy and Graves' hyperthyroidism (dated by TCRdb to between 2017 and 2018). Turning to the overall study: Peripheral blood was collected at initial diagnosis, prior to any treatment. In more than five hyperthyroidism patients, T-cell repertoires of thyroid tissue and blood were compared. To explore V-J signatures that distinguish ophthalmopathy from hyperthyroidism, a discovery set of 100 patients was enrolled, made up of under 50 with ophthalmopathy and fewer than 60 with stable hyperthyroidism. An independent validation cohort was composed of approximately 18 hyperthyroidism patients and more than 15 patients who later progressed from hyperthyroidism to ophthalmopathy. In total, 120 to 150 blood samples were TCR-sequenced: approximately 42 ophthalmopathy, roughly 77 hyperthyroidism and some 17 hyperthyroidism-to-ophthalmopathy patients. After sampling, hyperthyroidism patients received methimazole starting at 30 mg daily, and ophthalmopathy patients received high-dose intravenous methylprednisolone. TCR beta repertoire signatures were used to distinguish Graves' ophthalmopathy from Graves' hyperthyroidism and to predict progression to ophthalmopathy. The research as a whole found: No statistical method was used to set the sample size in advance, and the investigators knew which group each participant was assigned to. In cross-validation, the 13-signature model distinguished ophthalmopathy from stable hyperthyroidism with just over 85% sensitivity and nearly 82% specificity, and in the test set the corresponding values were approximately 80% and 75%. Most expanded thyroid clonotypes with frequency above 0.001 were also detected in blood, suggesting blood repertoires may reflect the thyroid immune response. In validation, the model predicted ophthalmopathy progression with nearly 71% sensitivity and 72% to 80% specificity; more than ten predicted patients were CT-confirmed with GO in a median of approximately six months.

For repertoire sequencing, the TCR beta CDR3 regions were amplified from RNA transcripts. The first round was an RT-PCR using HTBI primers with the Qiagen OneStep RT-PCR kit, and this first round was followed by a second-round multiplex PCR, then size selection and purification. Libraries were sequenced on an Illumina HiSeq2000 using paired-end 100 bp reads. The source study handled its data this way. SOAPnuke was used to process the reads, removing any read that contained adapters or uncalled bases, had a mean Phred below 15, or lacked an exact match to the constant primer or identifier. High-quality paired reads were merged with COPE v1.2.5. Each unique nucleotide sequence was defined as a clonotype, and clonotypes were aligned to IMGT TRB V, D and J references with MiTCR v1.1. Only V-J combinations with frequency above 0.0001 were analysed, covering about 99% of repertoires. For each V-J combination, a TCR clonal expansion and chaos score was defined as F50 clonal expansion divided by the chaos observed in the TCRdist matrix. Welch's t-statistics and random forest were used to reduce features to about a dozen V-J combinations, which were fed into a naive Bayes classifier. The similarity between thyroid and blood repertoires was quantified using the Morisita-Horn index. TCRdb reran the public reads through fastp at Q25 and MiXCR, keeping productive beta chains. Duplicate CDR3 protein sequences are folded into a single record with the most common DNA and genes. The authors' filters were not applied to this entry. The sample profile shows over 650,000 distinct CDR3 sequences; about two fifths of them were found once. More than 3% of the sample comes from the top ten.

The ophthalmopathy patients had moderately to severely active disease, with a Clinical Activity Score of 3 or higher, a NOSPECS grade of 4 or higher, and a disease duration of less than 3 months. Patients were excluded if they had other autoimmune diseases, uncontrolled infections, pregnancy or lactation. Diagnosis was based on clinical symptoms, serum thyroxine, TRAb, thyroid ultrasound and orbital computed tomography. Using Ficoll-Paque density gradient centrifugation, PBMCs were isolated from about 9.4 ml of fresh peripheral blood. Trizol reagent was used to extract the total RNA, and its quality was then checked on an Agilent 2100 Bioanalyzer. This clonotype was seen a handful of times. Its antigen remains undetermined. Base qualities are not provided; no much larger clone lies one nucleotide away. The TCR was taken from an adult man with Graves' ophthalmopathy. Sequenced material: peripheral blood.

For the CDR3, the sequence is CASSVRGKVSNEKLFF. The base sequence is TGCGCCAGCAGTGTTAGGGGAAAGGTCTCTAATGAAAAACTGTTTTTT. This receptor chain uses TRBV5-1 and TRBJ1-4, and perhaps TRBD1 as D gene, on 5 matching bases. Reading from cysteine to phenylalanine, the CDR3 counts 16 amino acids. Only the CDR3 portion is preserved as DNA: 48 bases, with reading frame beginning at the first base. V is reduced by 5 bases and J by 3 bases, leaving a spacing of 17 bases between them. The germline V gene sets CDR1 to SGHRS and CDR2 to YFSETQ. The entire variable domain, with the stretches around the CDR3 drawn from the reference TRBV5-1 and TRBJ1-4 proteins, is KAGVTQTPRYLIKTRGQQVTLSCSPISGHRSVSWYQQTPGQGLQFLFEYFSETQRNKGNFPGRFSGRQFSNSRSEMNVSTLELGDSALYLCASSVRGKVSNEKLFFGSGTQLSVL.